This TCR beta chain was profiled in a study of T cell repertoires in cytomegalovirus infection (dated by TCRdb to the late 2010s). Study-wide context: Donor HLA type was relevant to the analysis, as public TCR beta signatures indicated carriage of CMV infection together with the matching HLA type. On the study overall, not on this receptor specifically: In both this cohort and an independent roughly 350-donor cohort, the cumulative frequency of public TCR beta family members distinguished carriers of CMV infection plus the relevant HLA type. The ex vivo response was dominated by HLA-C-restricted CMV-specific TCR beta clonotypes, which also provided the single most frequent clonotype in two of eight donors.

From a lookup of the germline V gene, CDR1 and CDR2 are MDHEN and SYDVKM. V has 1 base trimmed and J has 6 bases trimmed; junction bases matching no gene number 11. The CDR3 runs 17 amino acids, cysteine and phenylalanine included. The read is trimmed to its CDR3 DNA, 51 bases read in frame from base 1. The instrument given in TCRdb is Illumina HiSeq 1500. TCRdb ran its own pipeline on the public reads, namely fastp trimming at Q25 and MiXCR clone calling, and kept in-frame beta chains. Each entry is one CDR3 protein sequence, shown with its most common DNA and genes. This sample comprises roughly 100,000 distinct CDR3 sequences, approximately 15% of them detected only once. Clones ranked in the top ten supply approximately 7.9% of the sample. Comments on this clonotype: Its antigen has not been determined. No base qualities exist here, and no much larger clone lies one base off it.

The V and J segments used are TRBV28 and TRBJ1-5, with 8 bases matching TRBD1. The origin of this receptor is a human donor in good health (CMV status not recorded). Some clones in this sample may be carry-over from other donors' samples. Sequencing was performed on PBMCs. Here the CDR3 is given as CASSLSPGQESVQPQHF. The bases are TGTGCCAGCAGTTTATCCCCGGGACAGGAATCAGTTCAGCCCCAGCATTTT. The entire variable domain, with the stretches around the CDR3 drawn from the reference TRBV28 and TRBJ1-5 proteins, is DVKVTQSSRYLVKRTGEKVFLECVQDMDHENMFWYRQDPGLGLRLIYFSYDVKMKEKGDIPEGYSVSREKKERFSLILESASTNQTSMYLCASSLSPGQESVQPQHFGDGTRLSIL.